Each of the 18 T cell receptor beta chains below was sequenced from the same sample in a study of OX40 agonist ivuxolimab in advanced cancers. The method was immunoSEQ multiplex PCR; TCRdb's version includes in-frame clones alone and lacks a portion of them. This table holds roughly 70,000 clones, approximately 90% found once. The sequencing used CD4+ or CD8+ T cells sorted from blood, collected in a trial of the OX40 agonist ivuxolimab. The receptor set was obtained from an adult with an advanced solid tumor such as melanoma, head and neck, liver or kidney cancer.

The CDR3 region has the DNA TGTGCCAGCAGGCCGTCGTACGGGAATGAAAAACTGTTTTTT. Translation gives CASRPSYGNEKLFF. V and J are TRBV27 and TRBJ1-4; no clear D. The CDR3 covers 14 residues. V lost 6 bases, J lost 5 bases, and 13 bases lay in between. CDR1 is MNHEY and CDR2 is SMNVEV in the germline V gene (reference sequence).

This chain's CDR3 is CASSPTGVYGYTF. CDR3 nucleotides: TGTGCCAGCAGCCCCACAGGGGTCTATGGCTACACCTTC. The rearrangement links TRBV7-9 to TRBJ1-2; 7 bases agree with TRBD1. The CDR3 runs to 13 residues. V shed 5 bases, J shed 4 bases, and the junction held 4 bases outside the gene matches. Germline V lookup: CDR1 SEHNR, CDR2 FQNEAQ (reference sequence).

The genes are TRBV7-9 and TRBJ1-1; 12 bases fit TRBD1. Germline V gene lookup returns CDR1 SEHNR and CDR2 FQNEAQ (reference sequence). The V segment lost 5 bases and the J segment 4 bases; nucleotides outside the gene matches: 5. This CDR3 comprises 15 residues. CDR3 DNA: TGTGCCAGCAGCCCGGGACAGGGGGCTAGCACTGAAGCTTTCTTT. It translates to CASSPGQGASTEAFF.

Only a few counts were recorded for this clone. This chain joins TRBV30 and TRBJ1-1, with D maybe TRBD1 (6 bases). Per germline, CDR1 GTSNPN and CDR2 SVGIG (reference sequence). This CDR3 is 13 amino acids long. V shed 7 bases and J shed 0 bases, with 12 bases lying between them. The CDR3 DNA reads as TGTGCCTTGGCGGGGGCCATGAACACTGAAGCTTTCTTT. As protein: CALAGAMNTEAFF.

The chain couples TRBV30 to TRBJ2-4; weak D call: TRBD1 (5 bases). Between the trimmed V and J ends, which lost 3 bases and 5 bases, there was a span of 11 bases. CDR1 GTSNPN and CDR2 SVGIG come from the germline V gene (reference sequence). The CDR3 covers 13 residues. The chain's CDR3 is CAWSPDTENIQYF. The CDR3 DNA reads TGTGCCTGGAGCCCGGACACCGAAAACATTCAGTACTTC.

The rearrangement joins TRBV7-9 to TRBJ1-5, with 8 bases aligning to TRBD1. Germline values: CDR1 SEHNR, CDR2 FQNEAQ (reference sequence). V gave up 5 bases and J gave up 2 bases; unmatched junction bases: 5. The CDR3 has 15 amino acids. Here the CDR3 DNA reads TGTGCCAGCAGCCCTACAGGGGGGGGCAATCAGCCCCAGCATTTT. Amino acid sequence: CASSPTGGGNQPQHF.

Written as DNA, the CDR3 is TGTGCCAGCTCACCACAACAGAACACCGGGGAGCTGTTTTTT. Encoded protein: CASSPQQNTGELFF. This sequence joins TRBV18 and TRBJ2-2; D unresolved. Per the germline V gene, CDR1 is KGHSH and CDR2 is LQKENI. V was clipped by 1 base and J by 1 base, with 4 bases between them. The CDR3 contains 14 residues. The variable domain in full, completed from reference TRBV18 and TRBJ2-2, reads NAGVMQNPRHLVRRRGQEARLRCSPMKGHSHVYWYRQLPEEGLKFMVYLQKENIIDESGMPKERFSAEFPKEGPSILRIQQVVRGDSAAYFCASSPQQNTGELFFGEGSRLTVL.

The chain uses TRBV5-8 and TRBJ2-7, with D perhaps being TRBD1 or TRBD2 (5 bases each). The CDR3 runs 12 residues. Trimming left V 4 bases short and J 3 bases short, with 8 bases between. Per the germline V gene, CDR1 is SGHTS and CDR2 is YDEGEE. The CDR3 bases are TGTGCCAGCAGCCGGGACGGCTACGAGCAGTACTTC. Translated: CASSRDGYEQYF.

The chain couples TRBV19 to TRBJ1-4, with D possibly TRBD1 on 6 matching bases. Deletions cut 4 bases from V and 0 bases from J, with 12 bases between. The CDR3 runs to 16 residues. Germline lookup yields CDR1 LNHDA and CDR2 SQIVND (reference sequence). CDR3 coding DNA: TGTGCCAGTAGTAACAAAGGGACAACAACTAATGAAAAACTGTTTTTT. Protein product: CASSNKGTTTNEKLFF.

The chain couples TRBV7-9 to TRBJ1-5, with D possibly matching TRBD1 (6 bases). Trimming stripped 6 bases from V and 5 bases from J, with 14 bases between. CDR1 is SEHNR and CDR2 is FQNEAQ in the germline V gene (reference sequence). The CDR3 extends over 14 amino acids. The CDR3 region is CASSKSAGDQPQHF. The CDR3 nucleotides are TGTGCCAGCAGTAAATCGGCAGGGGATCAGCCCCAGCATTTT.

V gene TRBV5-1 combines with J gene TRBJ2-3; 9 nucleotides align to TRBD2. The length of the CDR3 is 17 residues. Germline trimming cut 0 bases from V and 3 bases from J; bases unmatched to any gene: 8. Germline V lookup: CDR1 SGHRS, CDR2 YFSETQ. CDR3 sequence reads: CASSLGDLAGSTDTQYF. The CDR3 DNA follows: TGCGCCAGCAGCTTGGGAGACCTAGCGGGATCGACAGATACGCAGTATTTT. Full variable domain (missing parts from reference TRBV5-1 and TRBJ2-3): KAGVTQTPRYLIKTRGQQVTLSCSPISGHRSVSWYQQTPGQGLQFLFEYFSETQRNKGNFPGRFSGRQFSNSRSEMNVSTLELGDSALYLCASSLGDLAGSTDTQYFGPGTRLTVL.

The CDR3 nucleotides are TGTGCCAGCAGCTTAGGACAGGGCGGGTATGGCTACACCTTC. Translation gives CASSLGQGGYGYTF. The chain recombines TRBV7-2 with TRBJ1-2, with 7 bases lining up with TRBD1. Germline V CDR1 and CDR2: SGHTA, FQGNSA. V trimming: 1 base; J trimming: 5 bases; junction bases outside the gene matches: 4. The CDR3 consists of 14 residues. The whole variable domain, filled in from reference TRBV7-2 and TRBJ1-2, reads GAGVSQSPSNKVTEKGKDVELRCDPISGHTALYWYRQSLGQGLEFLIYFQGNSAPDKSGLPSDRFSAERTGGSVSTLTIQRTQQEDSAVYLCASSLGQGGYGYTFGSGTRLTVV.

The rearrangement joins TRBV10-3 to TRBJ1-3, with D unresolved. CDR3 length: 16 amino acids. Trimming left V 6 bases short and J 4 bases short, with 19 bases between. Germline values: CDR1 ENHRY, CDR2 SYGVKD. This CDR3 is CAISPNYQETGNTIYF. The CDR3 coding sequence is TGTGCCATCAGCCCTAATTACCAAGAAACGGGAAACACCATATATTTT.

The chain carries TRBV5-4 and TRBJ2-2; D not certain. The germline gives CDR1 SGHNT, CDR2 YYREEE (reference sequence). The CDR3 loop spans 13 amino acids. Trimming pared 2 bases from V and 6 bases from J, leaving 8 bases between. The CDR3 here is CASSFLLAGELFF. For the CDR3, the DNA is TGTGCCAGCAGCTTCCTACTCGCCGGGGAGCTGTTTTTT. Variable domain in full (rest from reference TRBV5-4 and TRBJ2-2): ETGVTQSPTHLIKTRGQQVTLRCSSQSGHNTVSWYQQALGQGPQFIFQYYREEENGRGNFPPRFSGLQFPNYSSELNVNALELDDSALYLCASSFLLAGELFFGEGSRLTVL.

CDR3 residues: CASSVWNTEAFF. The CDR3 DNA sequence: TGTGCCAGCAGCGTGTGGAACACTGAAGCTTTCTTT. The chain is built from TRBV7-9 and TRBJ1-1; no definite D call. This CDR3 is 12 amino acids long. Trimming took 5 bases from V and 1 from J, leaving 5 bases between them. CDR1 is SEHNR and CDR2 is FQNEAQ in the germline V gene (reference sequence).

The rearrangement joins TRBV30 to TRBJ1-1; the D is unclear. V lost 4 bases, J lost 6 bases, and 24 bases lay in between. This CDR3 comprises 16 residues. In germline, CDR1 is GTSNPN, CDR2 SVGIG (reference sequence). The CDR3 bases are TGTGCCTGGACCTCACGAGCCGGGTTCGAGGGAGCTGAAGCTTTCTTT. Its protein product is CAWTSRAGFEGAEAFF. The full variable domain, rest sourced from reference TRBV30 and TRBJ1-1, is SQTIHQWPATLVQPVGSPLSLECTVEGTSNPNLYWYRQAAGRGLQLLFYSVGIGQISSEVPQNLSASRPQDRQFILSSKKLLLSDSGFYLCAWTSRAGFEGAEAFFGQGTRLTVV.

This chain uses TRBV19 with TRBJ2-5; no reliable D call. V was shortened by 4 bases and J by 1 base, with 13 bases between the two germline ends. The CDR3 is 15 amino acids. The germline V gene encodes CDR1 LNHDA and CDR2 SQIVND (reference sequence). The CDR3 DNA follows: TGTGCCAGTAGTAGGCGGTTGCCAGCCCAAGAGACCCAGTACTTC. It codes for CASSRRLPAQETQYF. The whole variable domain, filled in from reference TRBV19 and TRBJ2-5, reads DGGITQSPKYLFRKEGQNVTLSCEQNLNHDAMYWYRQDPGQGLRLIYYSQIVNDFQKGDIAEGYSVSREKKESFPLTVTSAQKNPTAFYLCASSRRLPAQETQYFGPGTRLLVL.

The chain combines TRBV19 with TRBJ1-5; D remains ambiguous. V lost 3 bases, J lost 4 bases, and 13 bases lay in between. The germline CDR1 and CDR2 sequences are LNHDA and SQIVND (reference sequence). This CDR3 region has 15 residues. The DNA for the CDR3 is TGTGCCAGTAGTATCGGGCAAGGTGGGAATCAGCCCCAGCATTTT. Amino acids: CASSIGQGGNQPQHF.